This T cell receptor beta chain was sequenced during a study of blood T cell repertoires in COVID-19. Study background: T cells, B-cell-depleted T cells, or PBMCs provided the cDNA or gDNA that served as material.

Germline lookup yields CDR1 MDHEN and CDR2 SYDVKM. The CDR3 sequence is 15 residues long. The V and J ends lost 3 bases and 4 bases respectively, with 15 bases between them. As processed by the authors: Estimation of nucleated cell counts was performed using reference gene primer amplification. TCRdb's copy holds only in-frame clones and misses some; the assay was immunoSEQ multiplex PCR. Clone size and the V and J calls come from that table; the DNA yielded D and trimming. Among 150,000 to 200,000 clones listed, approximately 90% were seen once. The sequencing sample was made of peripheral blood. V is TRBV28 and J is TRBJ1-2, with D uncertain. This TCR derives from a man in his 60s with active or convalescent COVID-19. For the CDR3, the DNA is TGTGCCAGCAGTTTCGGAACCGACACAACCTATGGCTACACCTTC. Translated: CASSFGTDTTYGYTF.